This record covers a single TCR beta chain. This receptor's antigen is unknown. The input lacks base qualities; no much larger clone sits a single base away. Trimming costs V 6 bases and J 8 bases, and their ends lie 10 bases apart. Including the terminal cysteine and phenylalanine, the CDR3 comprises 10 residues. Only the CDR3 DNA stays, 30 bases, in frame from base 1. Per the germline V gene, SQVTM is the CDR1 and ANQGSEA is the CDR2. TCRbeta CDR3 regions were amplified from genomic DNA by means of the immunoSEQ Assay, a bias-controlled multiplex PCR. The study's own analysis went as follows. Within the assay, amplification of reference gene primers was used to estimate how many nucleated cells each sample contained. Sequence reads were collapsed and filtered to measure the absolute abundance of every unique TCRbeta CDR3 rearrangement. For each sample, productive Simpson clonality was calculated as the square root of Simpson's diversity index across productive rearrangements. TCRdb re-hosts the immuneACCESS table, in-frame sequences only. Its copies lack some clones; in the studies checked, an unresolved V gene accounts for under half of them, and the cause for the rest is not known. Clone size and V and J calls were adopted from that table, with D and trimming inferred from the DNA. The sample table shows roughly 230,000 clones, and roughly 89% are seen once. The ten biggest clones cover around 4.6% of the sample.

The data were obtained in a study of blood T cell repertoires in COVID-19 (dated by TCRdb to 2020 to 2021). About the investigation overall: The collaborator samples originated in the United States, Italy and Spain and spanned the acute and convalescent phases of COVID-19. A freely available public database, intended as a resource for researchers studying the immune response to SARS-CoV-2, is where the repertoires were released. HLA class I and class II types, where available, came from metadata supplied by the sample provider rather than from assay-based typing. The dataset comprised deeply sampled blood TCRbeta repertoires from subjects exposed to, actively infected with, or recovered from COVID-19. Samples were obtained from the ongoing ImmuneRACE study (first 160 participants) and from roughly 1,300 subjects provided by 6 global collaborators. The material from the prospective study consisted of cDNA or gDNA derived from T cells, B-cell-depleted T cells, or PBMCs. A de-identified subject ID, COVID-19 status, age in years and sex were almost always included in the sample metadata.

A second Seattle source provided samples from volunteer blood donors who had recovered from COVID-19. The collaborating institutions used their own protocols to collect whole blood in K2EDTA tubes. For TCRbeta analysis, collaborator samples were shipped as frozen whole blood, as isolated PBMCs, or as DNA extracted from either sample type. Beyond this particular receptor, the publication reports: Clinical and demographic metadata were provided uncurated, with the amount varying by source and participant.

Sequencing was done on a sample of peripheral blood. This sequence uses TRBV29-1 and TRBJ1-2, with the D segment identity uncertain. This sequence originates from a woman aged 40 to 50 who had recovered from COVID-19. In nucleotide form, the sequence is TGCAGCGTCGGAGAGCTCGGCTACACCTTC. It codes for CSVGELGYTF.